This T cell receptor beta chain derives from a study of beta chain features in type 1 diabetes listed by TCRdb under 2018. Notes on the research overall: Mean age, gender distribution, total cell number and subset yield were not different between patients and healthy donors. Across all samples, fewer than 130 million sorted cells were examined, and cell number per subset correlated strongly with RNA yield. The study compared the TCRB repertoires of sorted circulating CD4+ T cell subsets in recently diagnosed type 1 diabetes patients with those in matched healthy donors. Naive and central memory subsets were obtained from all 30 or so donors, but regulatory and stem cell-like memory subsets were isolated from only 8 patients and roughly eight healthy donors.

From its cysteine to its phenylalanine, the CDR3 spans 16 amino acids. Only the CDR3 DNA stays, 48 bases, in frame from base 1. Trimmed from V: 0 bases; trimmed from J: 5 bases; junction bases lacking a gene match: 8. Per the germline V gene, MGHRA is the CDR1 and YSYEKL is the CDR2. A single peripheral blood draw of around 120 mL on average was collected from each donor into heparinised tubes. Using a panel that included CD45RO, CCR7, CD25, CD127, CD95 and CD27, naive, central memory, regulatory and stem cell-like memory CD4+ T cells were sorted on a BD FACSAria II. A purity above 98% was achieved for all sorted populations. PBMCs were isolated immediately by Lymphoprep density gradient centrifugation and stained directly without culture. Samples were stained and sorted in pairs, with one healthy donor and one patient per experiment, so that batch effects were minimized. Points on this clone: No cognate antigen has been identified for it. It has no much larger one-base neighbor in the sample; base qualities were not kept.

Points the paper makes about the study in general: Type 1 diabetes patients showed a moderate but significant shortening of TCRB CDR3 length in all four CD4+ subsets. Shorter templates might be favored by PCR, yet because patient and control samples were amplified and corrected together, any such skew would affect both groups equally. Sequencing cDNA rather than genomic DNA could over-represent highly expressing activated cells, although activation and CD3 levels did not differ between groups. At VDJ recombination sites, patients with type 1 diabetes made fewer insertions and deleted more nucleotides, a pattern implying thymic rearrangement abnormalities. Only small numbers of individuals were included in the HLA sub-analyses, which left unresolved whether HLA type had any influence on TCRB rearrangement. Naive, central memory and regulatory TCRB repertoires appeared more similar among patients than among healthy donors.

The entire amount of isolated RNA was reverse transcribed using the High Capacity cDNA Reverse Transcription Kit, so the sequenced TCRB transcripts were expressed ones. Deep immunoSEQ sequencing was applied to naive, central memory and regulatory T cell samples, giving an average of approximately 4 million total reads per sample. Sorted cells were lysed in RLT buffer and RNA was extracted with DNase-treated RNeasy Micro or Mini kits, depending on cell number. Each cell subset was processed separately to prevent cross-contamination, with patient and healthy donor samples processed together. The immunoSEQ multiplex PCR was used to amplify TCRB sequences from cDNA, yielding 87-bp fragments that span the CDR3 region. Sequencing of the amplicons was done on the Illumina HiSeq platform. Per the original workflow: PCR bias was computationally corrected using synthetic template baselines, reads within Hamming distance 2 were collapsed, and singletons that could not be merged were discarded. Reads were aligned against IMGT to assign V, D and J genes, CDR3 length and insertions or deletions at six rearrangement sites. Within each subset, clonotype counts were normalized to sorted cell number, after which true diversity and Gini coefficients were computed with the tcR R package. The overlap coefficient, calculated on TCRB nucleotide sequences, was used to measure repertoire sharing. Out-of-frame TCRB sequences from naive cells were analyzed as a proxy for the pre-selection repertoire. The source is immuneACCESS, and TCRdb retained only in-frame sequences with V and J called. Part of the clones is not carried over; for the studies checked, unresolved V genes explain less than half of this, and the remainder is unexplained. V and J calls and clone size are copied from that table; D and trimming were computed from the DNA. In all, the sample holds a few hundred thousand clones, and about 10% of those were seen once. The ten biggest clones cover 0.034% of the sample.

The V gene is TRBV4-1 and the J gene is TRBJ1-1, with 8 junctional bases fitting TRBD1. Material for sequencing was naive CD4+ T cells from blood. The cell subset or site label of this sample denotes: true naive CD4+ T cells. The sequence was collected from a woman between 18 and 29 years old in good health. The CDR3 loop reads CASSQERAGGATEAFF. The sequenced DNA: TGCGCCAGCAGCCAAGAGAGGGCAGGGGGCGCTACTGAAGCTTTCTTT.